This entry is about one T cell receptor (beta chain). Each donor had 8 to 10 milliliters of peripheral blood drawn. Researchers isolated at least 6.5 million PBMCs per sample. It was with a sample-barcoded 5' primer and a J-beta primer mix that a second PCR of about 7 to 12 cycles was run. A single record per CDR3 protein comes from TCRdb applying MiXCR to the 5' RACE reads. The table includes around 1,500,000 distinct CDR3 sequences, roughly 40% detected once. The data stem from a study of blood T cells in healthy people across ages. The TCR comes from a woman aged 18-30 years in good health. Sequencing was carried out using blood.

For the CDR3, the DNA is TGCGCCAGCAGCTTTAAGGGGGGCGCAGACACTGAAGCTTTCTTT. Amino acids: CASSFKGGADTEAFF. The chain has TRBV5-1 and TRBJ1-1, with a possible D match to TRBD1 (6 bases). Germline values: CDR1 SGHRS, CDR2 YFSETQ. The CDR3 totals 15 residues. Trimming removed 2 bases at V and 3 bases at J, with 14 bases between.